This entry lists 12 T cell receptor beta chains sequenced from one sample in a study of cytomegalovirus exposure and HLA in healthy donors. 60 Vbeta and 13 Jbeta primers were used in PCR. The assay was immunoSEQ multiplex PCR, and TCRdb's table has in-frame clones only and misses some. The sample has 100,000 to 150,000 clones; 80% are singletons. Sequenced sample: PBMCs. These receptors all stem from a man aged 25-45 years in good health and CMV-seropositive.

The genes are TRBV18 and TRBJ2-1; the match to TRBD2 covers 16 bases. The CDR3 totals 19 residues. Germline V lookup: CDR1 KGHSH, CDR2 LQKENI. With V trimmed by 6 bases and J by 8 bases, 16 bases remained unmatched. The CDR3 is CASSPPGSGTSGGAHEQFF. For the CDR3, the DNA is TGTGCCAGCTCGCCGCCGGGCTCCGGGACTAGCGGGGGGGCACATGAGCAGTTCTTC.

This clone was recorded a few times. V is TRBV10-1 and J is TRBJ2-3, with TRBD1 matching 7 bases. The CDR3 is 15 residues long. The V and J ends lost 2 bases and 4 bases, in that order; junction bases with no gene match: 6. Germline V gene lookup returns CDR1 WNHNN and CDR2 SYGVQD (reference sequence). Here the CDR3 DNA reads TGCGCCAGCAGTGAGAAGGGGGCCCGGGCAGATACGCAGTATTTT. This codes for CASSEKGARADTQYF.

The rearrangement joins TRBV12-5 to TRBJ2-1; D may be TRBD1 (6 bases). The germline gives CDR1 LGHNT, CDR2 FRNRAP. V was shortened by 5 bases and J by 2 bases, with 16 bases between the two germline ends. CDR3 length: 16 residues. The CDR3 region has the DNA TGTGCTAGTGGTAACCAGGGACACGGGGCCTACAATGAGCAGTTCTTC. Protein product: CASGNQGHGAYNEQFF.

The chain uses TRBV6-5 and TRBJ1-5, with a weak D call TRBD1 (5 bases). CDR1 and CDR2 (germline): MNHEY, SVGAGI. CDR3 size: 14 residues. V gave up 5 bases and J gave up 5 bases, with 13 bases separating them. The CDR3 spells CASSDFGGDQPQHF. CDR3 in DNA: TGTGCCAGCAGTGATTTTGGGGGGGATCAGCCCCAGCATTTT.

The chain combines TRBV7-9 with TRBJ1-2; 8 bases agree with TRBD1. This CDR3 comprises 14 residues. Germline trimming cut 5 bases from V and 2 bases from J; bases unmatched to any gene: 4. The germline V gene has CDR1 SEHNR and CDR2 FQNEAQ (reference sequence). Written as DNA, the CDR3 is TGTGCCAGCAGCAGTCGGGACAGGAACTATGGCTACACCTTC. This sequence encodes CASSSRDRNYGYTF.

The V call is TRBV27, the J call TRBJ2-2; maybe TRBD1 (5 bases). Trimming shortened V by 3 bases and J by 6 bases, and 14 bases separated the two germline ends. Germline V gives CDR1 MNHEY, CDR2 SMNVEV (reference sequence). The CDR3 is 15 residues long. The CDR3 loop is CASSLLRQGAGELFF. As DNA, the CDR3 is TGTGCCAGCAGTTTGCTGAGGCAGGGCGCCGGGGAGCTGTTTTTT.

This chain uses TRBV12-5 with TRBJ2-3, with TRBD1 matching over 9 bases. The CDR3 has 19 residues. V gave up 0 bases and J gave up 0 bases; unmatched junction bases: 10. CDR1 is LGHNT, CDR2 FRNRAP, per germline. Written as DNA, the CDR3 is TGTGCTAGTGGTTTGGTTCGGGACAGGGTAACGACTAGCACAGATACGCAGTATTTT. Amino acid sequence: CASGLVRDRVTTSTDTQYF.

The chain recombines TRBV29-1 with TRBJ2-2, with a tentative D call TRBD2 (6 bases). Germline V gene lookup returns CDR1 SQVTM and CDR2 ANQGSEA. V lost 8 bases to trimming and J lost 7 bases, with 20 bases between them. The CDR3 extends over 14 amino acids. In nucleotides, the CDR3 is TGCAGCCACCGGGGGACGGATAATAGCGGGGAGCTGTTTTTT. Protein sequence: CSHRGTDNSGELFF.

The V and J genes are TRBV6-4 and TRBJ1-1; D may be TRBD1 (6 bases). The CDR3 is made up of 14 amino acids. With 4 bases removed from V and 4 bases from J, the gap between germline ends came to 13 bases. CDR1 and CDR2 (germline): MRHNA, SNTAGT. CDR3 coding DNA: TGTGCCAGCAGTGTCCAAGGGGGTGGCACTGAAGCTTTCTTT. The encoded protein is CASSVQGGGTEAFF.

The chain is built from TRBV5-1 and TRBJ2-2; D possibly corresponds to TRBD2 (5 bases). V gave up 0 bases and J gave up 4 bases, with 10 bases separating them. CDR1 and CDR2 from the germline V gene are SGHRS and YFSETQ. The CDR3 loop spans 15 amino acids. The CDR3 nucleotides read TGCGCCAGCAGCTTGGACGAGGGTAGCACCGGGGAGCTGTTTTTT. Translation gives CASSLDEGSTGELFF.

This rearrangement joins TRBV28 to TRBJ2-3; TRBD1 agrees at 9 bases. Trimming at V came to 6 bases and at J to 6 bases, leaving 10 bases not matched to a gene. Germline lookup yields CDR1 MDHEN and CDR2 SYDVKM. The length of the CDR3 is 15 residues. For the CDR3, the DNA is TGTGCCAGCAGCTCGCCGGGACAGGGTGCCGATACGCAGTATTTT. Its translation: CASSSPGQGADTQYF.

The chain is built from TRBV15 and TRBJ2-3; D perhaps matches TRBD2 (6 bases). Germline CDR1 LNHNV, CDR2 YYDKDF (reference sequence). Trimming stripped 0 bases from V and 6 bases from J, with 16 bases between. The CDR3 extends over 16 amino acids. The CDR3 nucleotides read TGTGCCACCAGCAGAGATGGGCGGGGCCTTGCGGATACGCAGTATTTT. Amino acids: CATSRDGRGLADTQYF.